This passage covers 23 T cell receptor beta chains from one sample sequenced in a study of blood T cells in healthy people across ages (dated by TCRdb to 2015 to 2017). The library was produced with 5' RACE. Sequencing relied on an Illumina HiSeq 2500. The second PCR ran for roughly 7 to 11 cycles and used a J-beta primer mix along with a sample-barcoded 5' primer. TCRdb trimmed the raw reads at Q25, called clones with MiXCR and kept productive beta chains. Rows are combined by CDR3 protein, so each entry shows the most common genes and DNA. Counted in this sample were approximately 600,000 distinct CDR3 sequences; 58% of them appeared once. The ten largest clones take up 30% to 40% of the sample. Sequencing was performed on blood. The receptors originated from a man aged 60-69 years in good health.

The CDR3 region is CSVKDRGGHEQYF. DNA of the CDR3: TGCAGCGTTAAGGACAGGGGCGGCCACGAGCAGTACTTC. This chain uses TRBV29-1 with TRBJ2-7; 9 nucleotides match TRBD1. The length of the CDR3 is 13 residues. After removal of 5 bases from V and 5 bases from J, the junction contained 7 bases not matched to a gene. Germline V gives CDR1 SQVTM, CDR2 ANQGSEA.

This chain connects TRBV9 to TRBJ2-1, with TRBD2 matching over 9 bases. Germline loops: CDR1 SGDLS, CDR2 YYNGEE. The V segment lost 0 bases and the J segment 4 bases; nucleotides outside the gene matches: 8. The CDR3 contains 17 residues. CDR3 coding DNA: TGTGCCAGCAGCGTAGGTGGGGCTAGCGGGGCTTACAATGAGCAGTTCTTC. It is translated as CASSVGGASGAYNEQFF.

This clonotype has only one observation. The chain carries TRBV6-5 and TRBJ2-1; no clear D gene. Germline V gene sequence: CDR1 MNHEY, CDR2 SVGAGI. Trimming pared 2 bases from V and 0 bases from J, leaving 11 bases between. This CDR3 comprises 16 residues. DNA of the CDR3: TGTGCCAGCAGTTACAAGAGGTCCACCTCCTACAATGAGCAGTTCTTC. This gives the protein CASSYKRSTSYNEQFF.

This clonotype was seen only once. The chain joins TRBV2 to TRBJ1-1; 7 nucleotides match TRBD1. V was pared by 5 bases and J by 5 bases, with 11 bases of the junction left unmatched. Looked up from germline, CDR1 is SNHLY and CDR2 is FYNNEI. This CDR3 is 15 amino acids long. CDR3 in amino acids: CASSTDREVGTEAFF. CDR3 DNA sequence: TGTGCCAGCAGTACCGACAGGGAAGTGGGGACTGAAGCTTTCTTT.

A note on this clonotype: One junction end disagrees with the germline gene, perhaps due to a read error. CDR3 amino acids: CSARTMGQHNQPQHF. CDR3 nucleotide sequence: TGCAGTGCTAGGACGATGGGACAGCACAATCAACCCCAGCATTTT. This chain links TRBV20-1 with TRBJ1-5, with 7 bases fitting TRBD1. The CDR3 covers 15 residues. Germline assignment: CDR1 DFQATT and CDR2 SNEGSKA (reference sequence).

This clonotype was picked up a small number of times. In nucleotides, the CDR3 is TGTGCCAGCAGCCAAGATCGGCTAGCCGGGGAGCTGTTTTTT. This codes for CASSQDRLAGELFF. J is TRBJ2-2 and V is TRBV4-2, with D hard to call. This CDR3 has 14 residues. From germline, CDR1 is LGHNA and CDR2 YNFKEQ. The V end lost 0 bases, the J end lost 6 bases, and 8 bases lay between the germline ends.

In DNA form, the CDR3 reads TGTGCCAGCAGTGAATATGGCGGGGGGGCCACTGAGCAGTTCTTC. It specifies CASSEYGGGATEQFF. V gene TRBV2 combines with J gene TRBJ2-1; 9 bases match TRBD2. Per the germline V gene, CDR1 is SNHLY and CDR2 is FYNNEI. With 2 bases clipped from V and 9 bases from J, the junction kept 8 bases outside the gene matches. The CDR3 covers 15 residues.

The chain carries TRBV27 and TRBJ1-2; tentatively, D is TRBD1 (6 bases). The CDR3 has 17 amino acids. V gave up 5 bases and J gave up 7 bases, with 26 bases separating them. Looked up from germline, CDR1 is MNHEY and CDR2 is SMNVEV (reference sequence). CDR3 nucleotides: TGTGCCAGCAGTCCCCGTTGGGGGGCGGATGTAATGCGTGGCTACACCTTC. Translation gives CASSPRWGADVMRGYTF.

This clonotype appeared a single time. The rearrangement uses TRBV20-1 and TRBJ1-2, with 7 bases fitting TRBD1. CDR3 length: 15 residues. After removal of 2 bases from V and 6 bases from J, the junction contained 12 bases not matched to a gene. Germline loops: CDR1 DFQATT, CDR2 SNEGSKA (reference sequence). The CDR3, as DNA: TGCAGTGCTAGACCGAGAGACAGGGTGACGGATGGCTACACCTTC. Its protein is CSARPRDRVTDGYTF.

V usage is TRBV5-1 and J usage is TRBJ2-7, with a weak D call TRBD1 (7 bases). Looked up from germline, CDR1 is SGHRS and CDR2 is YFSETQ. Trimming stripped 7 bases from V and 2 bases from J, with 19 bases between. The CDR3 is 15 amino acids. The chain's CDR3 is CASLHGRTGTYEQYF. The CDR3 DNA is TGCGCCAGCCTCCATGGGAGGACAGGTACCTACGAGCAGTACTTC. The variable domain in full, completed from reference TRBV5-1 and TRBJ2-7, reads KAGVTQTPRYLIKTRGQQVTLSCSPISGHRSVSWYQQTPGQGLQFLFEYFSETQRNKGNFPGRFSGRQFSNSRSEMNVSTLELGDSALYLCASLHGRTGTYEQYFGPGTRLTVT.

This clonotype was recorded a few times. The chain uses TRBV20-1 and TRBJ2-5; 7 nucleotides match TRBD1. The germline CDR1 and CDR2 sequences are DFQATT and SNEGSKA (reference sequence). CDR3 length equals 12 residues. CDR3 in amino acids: CSYSHRGETQYF. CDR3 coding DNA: TGCAGCTACTCCCACAGGGGAGAGACCCAGTACTTC.

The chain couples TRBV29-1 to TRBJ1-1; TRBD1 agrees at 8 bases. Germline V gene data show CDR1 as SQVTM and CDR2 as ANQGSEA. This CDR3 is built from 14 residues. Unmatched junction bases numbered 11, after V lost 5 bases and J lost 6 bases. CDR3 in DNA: TGCAGCGTTCTCCAGGGGGCGGTATCCGCTGAAGCTTTCTTT. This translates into CSVLQGAVSAEAFF. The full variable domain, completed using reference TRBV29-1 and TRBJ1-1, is SAVISQKPSRDICQRGTSLTIQCQVDSQVTMMFWYRQQPGQSLTLIATANQGSEATYESGFVIDKFPISRPNLTFSTLTVSNMSPEDSSIYLCSVLQGAVSAEAFFGQGTRLTVV.

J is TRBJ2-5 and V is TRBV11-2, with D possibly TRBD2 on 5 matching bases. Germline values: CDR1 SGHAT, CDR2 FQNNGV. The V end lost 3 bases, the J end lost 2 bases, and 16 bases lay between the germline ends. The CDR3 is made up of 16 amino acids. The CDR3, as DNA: TGTGCCAGCAGCTTGCGGGCCCGCACCGTTCAAGAGACCCAGTACTTC. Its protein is CASSLRARTVQETQYF.

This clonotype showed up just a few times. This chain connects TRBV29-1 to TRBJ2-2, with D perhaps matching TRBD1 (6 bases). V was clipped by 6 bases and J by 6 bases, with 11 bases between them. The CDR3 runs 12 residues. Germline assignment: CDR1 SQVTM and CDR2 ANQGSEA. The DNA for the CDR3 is TGCAGCGTCCAGGGGTACGCCGGGGAGCTGTTTTTT. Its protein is CSVQGYAGELFF.

The CDR3 loop is CASSPPLGQRAYGYTF. CDR3 nucleotide sequence: TGTGCCAGCAGTCCCCCCCTTGGACAGAGGGCCTATGGCTACACCTTC. The rearrangement links TRBV28 to TRBJ1-2; weak D call: TRBD1 (6 bases). The germline V gene encodes CDR1 MDHEN and CDR2 SYDVKM. The CDR3 has 16 residues. V gave up 5 bases and J gave up 4 bases, with 20 bases separating them.

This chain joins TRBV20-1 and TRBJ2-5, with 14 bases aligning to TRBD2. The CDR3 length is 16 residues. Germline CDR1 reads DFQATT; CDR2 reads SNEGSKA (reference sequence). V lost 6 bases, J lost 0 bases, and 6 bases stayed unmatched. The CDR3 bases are TGCAGTGCAACGGGACTAGCGGGGGAGTACCAAGAGACCCAGTACTTC. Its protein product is CSATGLAGEYQETQYF.

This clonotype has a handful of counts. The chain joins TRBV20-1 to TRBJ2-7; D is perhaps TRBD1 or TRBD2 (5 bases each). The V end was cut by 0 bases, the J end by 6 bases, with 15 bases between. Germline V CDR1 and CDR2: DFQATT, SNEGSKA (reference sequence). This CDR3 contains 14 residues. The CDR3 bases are TGCAGTGCTAGAGATTGGGGTGGGGGAACCGAGCAGTACTTC. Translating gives CSARDWGGGTEQYF.

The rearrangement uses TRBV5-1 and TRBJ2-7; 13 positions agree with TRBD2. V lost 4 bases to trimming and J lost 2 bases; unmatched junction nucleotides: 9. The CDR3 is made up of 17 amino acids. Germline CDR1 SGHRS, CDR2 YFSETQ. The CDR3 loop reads CASSRLAGGYPPYEQYF. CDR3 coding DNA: TGCGCCAGCAGCCGACTAGCGGGGGGTTACCCTCCCTACGAGCAGTACTTC. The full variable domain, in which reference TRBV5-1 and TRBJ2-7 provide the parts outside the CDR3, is KAGVTQTPRYLIKTRGQQVTLSCSPISGHRSVSWYQQTPGQGLQFLFEYFSETQRNKGNFPGRFSGRQFSNSRSEMNVSTLELGDSALYLCASSRLAGGYPPYEQYFGPGTRLTVT.

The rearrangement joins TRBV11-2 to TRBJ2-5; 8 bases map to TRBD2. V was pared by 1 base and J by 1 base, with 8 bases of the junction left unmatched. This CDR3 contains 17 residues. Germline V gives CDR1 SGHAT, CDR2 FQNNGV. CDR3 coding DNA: TGTGCCAGCAGCTTAGGGTTAACTAGCGGTTCCCAAGAGACCCAGTACTTC. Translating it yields CASSLGLTSGSQETQYF.

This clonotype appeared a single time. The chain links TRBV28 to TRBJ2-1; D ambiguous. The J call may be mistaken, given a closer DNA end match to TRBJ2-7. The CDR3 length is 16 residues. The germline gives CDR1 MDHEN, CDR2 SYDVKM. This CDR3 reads CASRSRAADSYNEQYF. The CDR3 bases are TGTGCCAGCAGATCTCGGGCGGCAGACTCCTACAATGAGCAGTACTTC.

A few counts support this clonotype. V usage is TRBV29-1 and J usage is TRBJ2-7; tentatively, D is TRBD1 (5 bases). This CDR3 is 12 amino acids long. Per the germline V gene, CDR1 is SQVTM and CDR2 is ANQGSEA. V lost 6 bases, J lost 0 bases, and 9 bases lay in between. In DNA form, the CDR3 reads TGCAGCGTATACAGGTCCTCCTACGAGCAGTACTTC. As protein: CSVYRSSYEQYF.

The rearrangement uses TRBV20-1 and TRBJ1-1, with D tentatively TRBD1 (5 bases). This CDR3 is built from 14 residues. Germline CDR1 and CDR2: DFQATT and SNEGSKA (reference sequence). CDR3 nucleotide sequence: TGCAGCGCCTTGAAGGGGAGGGCGAACACTGAAGCTTTCTTT. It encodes CSALKGRANTEAFF.

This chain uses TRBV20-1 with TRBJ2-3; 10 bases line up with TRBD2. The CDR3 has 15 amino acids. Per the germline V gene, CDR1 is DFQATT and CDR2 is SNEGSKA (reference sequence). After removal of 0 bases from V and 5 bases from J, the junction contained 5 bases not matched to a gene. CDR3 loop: CSARDPSGGLDTQYF. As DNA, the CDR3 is TGCAGTGCTAGAGACCCTAGCGGGGGACTAGATACGCAGTATTTT.